This T cell receptor beta chain was recovered during a study of cytomegalovirus exposure and HLA in healthy donors. Amplification used 60 Vbeta primers and 13 Jbeta primers. The data were produced by immunoSEQ multiplex PCR, yet TCRdb's version contains in-frame clones alone and is incomplete. The table shows about 150,000 clones, with approximately 90% occurring only once. The clonotype comes from a woman aged 30 to 39 in good health and CMV-seronegative. Sequenced: PBMCs.

The DNA for the CDR3 is TGTGCCAGCAGCAACCGCGCTGGCTACACCTTC. As protein: CASSNRAGYTF. This chain joins TRBV9 and TRBJ1-2; D gene uncertain. Germline V gene sequence: CDR1 SGDLS, CDR2 YYNGEE. Trimming removed 4 bases from V and 7 bases from J, with 8 bases in between. There are 11 residues in the CDR3.